Listed below are T cell receptor beta chains from one sample, sequenced in a study of long-term antiretroviral therapy in people with HIV. Sequencing was performed with immunoSEQ multiplex PCR; in TCRdb, only in-frame clones are kept and a portion is missing. The sample consists of roughly 18,000 clones, around 92% of them appearing once. The input for sequencing was unsorted PBMCs, taken 3 years after starting antiretroviral therapy. The receptor source for this set is a middle-aged man with HIV. CDR3s leave out the opening cysteine and the closing phenylalanine or tryptophan. The D gene is left open where the match is weak. Expanded clones are given a class, and other clones once, few, many or no size at all.

clone_size,d_call,v_call,cdr3_aa
.,.,TRBV28,ASTPWRSRGDSPLH
once,.,TRBV11-2,ASSSNRKSYEQY
.,.,TRBV6-6,ASSYFAGNYGYT
.,TRBD1,TRBV19,ASSIEGASTDTQY
few,.,TRBV27,ASSLQPGPPGDTQY
.,.,TRBV11-2,ASSLGRMNTEAF
.,.,TRBV5-1,ASSFTGPSSYNSPLH
.,TRBD1,TRBV6-1,ASSEVGGDRGNEQY
.,TRBD2,TRBV30,AWSDSGGGGPYNEQF
.,.,TRBV7-6,ASSLGVGGSGNTIY
.,.,TRBV5-1,ASSLGTTGDTQY
.,.,TRBV6-6,ASSYSPKGNTIY
.,.,TRBV11-1,ASSLRNSPLH
.,TRBD2,TRBV18,ASSPLAGAYNEQF
.,TRBD1,TRBV9,ASSGGTDLYEQY
.,.,TRBV5-5,ASSLTAGNYGYT
.,.,TRBV18,ASSSTRQSTDTQY
once,TRBD2,TRBV10-3,AISGVGSSGGYSYEQY
.,.,TRBV7-9,ASSLSGETQY
.,TRBD1,TRBV30,AWSQGQGTNTEAF
.,TRBD2,TRBV18,ASSPQAGGGNEQF
once,TRBD1,TRBV18,ASSPATGSGNTIY
.,.,TRBV5-1,ASRPADNEQF
.,.,TRBV9,ASSVGEQGSYNSPLH
.,.,TRBV6-1,ASSGQKTSNQPQH
.,TRBD1,TRBV19,ASRPTGGFYGYT
.,TRBD1,TRBV5-1,ASSPGTAGQPQH
.,TRBD1,TRBV6-6,ASTGGSGNTIY
once,.,TRBV12-1,ASSPDSSGNTIY
.,.,TRBV30,AWSLGGNGGYGYT
.,TRBD1,TRBV11-3,ARDRGGSGNTIY
.,.,TRBV15,ATSRDGQAYGYT
.,TRBD1,TRBV4-2,ASSPGGSYEQY
.,.,TRBV27,ASSSGPSNQPQH
.,.,TRBV6-5,ASSYSPINYGYT
.,.,TRBV5-1,ASSGTSSNYGYT
.,TRBD1,TRBV14,ASSQVLGQGAYEQY
.,.,TRBV5-1,ASSLEPPLQY
.,.,TRBV30,AWSGGSYNEQF
.,TRBD2,TRBV5-4,ASSLSGGATDTQY
once,.,TRBV6-5,ASSAGEGSYEQY
.,.,TRBV18,ASSPPHQETQY
.,TRBD2,TRBV6-1,ASTLLAGADNEQF
.,TRBD2,TRBV9,ASSVVGSGGAKDTQY
.,TRBD2,TRBV7-2,ASSLATSGPPVTGELF